This entry concerns a single T cell receptor (beta chain). Germline V gives CDR1 SGHTA, CDR2 FQGNSA. CDR3 length equals 17 residues. V trimming: 4 bases; J trimming: 0 bases; junction bases outside the gene matches: 8. Data came from immunoSEQ multiplex PCR; TCRdb stores just in-frame clones and leaves some out. The sample carries roughly 14,000 clones, 80% to 90% recorded once. Time point here: pre-treatment baseline. The data belong to a study of blood T cell dynamics during melanoma immunotherapy. Turning to the study itself: Patients with metastatic melanoma got pembrolizumab or nivolumab-ipilimumab as first-line care.

This TCR was recovered from a human donor with melanoma. The source was blood, collected from a patient treated with checkpoint blockade. The V and J genes are TRBV7-2 and TRBJ2-1; TRBD2 agrees at 8 bases. The CDR3 protein is CASSSAGGASSYNEQFF. In DNA, the CDR3 is TGTGCCAGCAGCTCCGCCGGGGGGGCCAGCTCCTACAATGAGCAGTTCTTC.